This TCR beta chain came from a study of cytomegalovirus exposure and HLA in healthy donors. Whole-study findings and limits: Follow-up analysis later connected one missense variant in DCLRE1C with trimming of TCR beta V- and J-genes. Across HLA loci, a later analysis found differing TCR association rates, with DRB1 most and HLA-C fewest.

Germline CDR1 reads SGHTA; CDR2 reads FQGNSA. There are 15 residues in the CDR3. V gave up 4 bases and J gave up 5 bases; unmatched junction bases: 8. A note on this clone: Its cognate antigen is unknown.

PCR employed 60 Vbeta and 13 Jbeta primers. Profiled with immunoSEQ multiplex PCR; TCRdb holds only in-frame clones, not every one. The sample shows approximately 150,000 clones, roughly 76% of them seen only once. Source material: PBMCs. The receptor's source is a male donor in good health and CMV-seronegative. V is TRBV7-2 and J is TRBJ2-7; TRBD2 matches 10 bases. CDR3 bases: TGTGCCAGCAGCTCTCTTAGCGGGGGGCCACACGAGCAGTACTTC. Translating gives CASSSLSGGPHEQYF.